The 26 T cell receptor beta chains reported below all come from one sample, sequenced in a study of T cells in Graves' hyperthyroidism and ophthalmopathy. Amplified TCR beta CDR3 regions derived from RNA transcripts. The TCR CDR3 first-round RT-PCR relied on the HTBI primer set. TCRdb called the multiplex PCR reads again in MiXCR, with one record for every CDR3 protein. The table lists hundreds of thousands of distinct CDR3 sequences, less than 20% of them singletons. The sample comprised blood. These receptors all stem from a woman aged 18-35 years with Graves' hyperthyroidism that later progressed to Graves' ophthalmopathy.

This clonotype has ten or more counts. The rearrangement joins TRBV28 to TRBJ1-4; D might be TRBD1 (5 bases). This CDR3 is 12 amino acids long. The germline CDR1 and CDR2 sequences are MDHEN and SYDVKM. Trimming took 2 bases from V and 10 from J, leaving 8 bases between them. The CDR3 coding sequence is TGTGCCAGCAGTTTAACAAGGGGAAAACTGTTTTTT. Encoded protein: CASSLTRGKLFF.

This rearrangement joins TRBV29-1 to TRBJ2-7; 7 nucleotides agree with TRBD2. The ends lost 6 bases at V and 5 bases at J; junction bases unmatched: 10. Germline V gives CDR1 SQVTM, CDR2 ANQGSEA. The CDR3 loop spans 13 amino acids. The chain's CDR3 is CSVAKRLAHEQYF. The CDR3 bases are TGCAGCGTAGCAAAGCGACTAGCCCACGAGCAGTACTTC.

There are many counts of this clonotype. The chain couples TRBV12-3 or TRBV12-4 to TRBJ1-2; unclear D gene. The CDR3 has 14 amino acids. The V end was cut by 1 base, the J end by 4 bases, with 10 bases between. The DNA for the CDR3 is TGTGCCAGCAGTTTAGGACCAGGAACCTATGGCTACACCTTC. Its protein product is CASSLGPGTYGYTF.

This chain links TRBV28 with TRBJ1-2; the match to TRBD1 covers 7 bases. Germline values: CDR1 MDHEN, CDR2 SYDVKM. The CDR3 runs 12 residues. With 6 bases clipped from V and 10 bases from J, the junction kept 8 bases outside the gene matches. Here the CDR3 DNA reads TGTGCCAGCAGCCTAGGGGGCCGGGACTACACCTTC. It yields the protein CASSLGGRDYTF.

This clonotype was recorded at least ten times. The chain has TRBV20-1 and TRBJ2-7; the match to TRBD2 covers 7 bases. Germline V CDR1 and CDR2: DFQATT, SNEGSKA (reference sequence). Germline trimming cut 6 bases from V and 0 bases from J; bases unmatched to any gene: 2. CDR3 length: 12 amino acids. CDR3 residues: CSARDYSYEQYF. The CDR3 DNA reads TGCAGTGCACGGGACTACTCCTACGAGCAGTACTTC.

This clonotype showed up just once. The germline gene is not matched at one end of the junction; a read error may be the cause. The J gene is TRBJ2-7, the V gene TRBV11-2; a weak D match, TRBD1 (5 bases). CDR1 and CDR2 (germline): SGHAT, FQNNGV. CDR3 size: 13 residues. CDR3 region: CAGSLAGTYEQYF. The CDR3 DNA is TGTGCCGGCAGCTTAGCAGGGACCTACGAGCAGTACTTC.

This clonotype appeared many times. CDR3 loop: CSARFQGGRVAYEQYF. Written as DNA, the CDR3 is TGCAGTGCTAGATTCCAGGGCGGGAGGGTCGCCTACGAGCAGTACTTC. The V call is TRBV20-1, the J call TRBJ2-7; 9 bases match TRBD2. The germline V gene has CDR1 DFQATT and CDR2 SNEGSKA (reference sequence). The CDR3 covers 16 residues. V dropped 2 bases and J dropped 2; count of bases not matched to a gene: 10.

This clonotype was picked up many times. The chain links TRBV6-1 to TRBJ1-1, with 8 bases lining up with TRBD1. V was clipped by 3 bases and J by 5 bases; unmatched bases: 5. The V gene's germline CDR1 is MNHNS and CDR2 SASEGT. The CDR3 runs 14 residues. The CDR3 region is CASSERQGRTEAFF. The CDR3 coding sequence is TGTGCCAGCAGTGAGAGACAGGGGAGGACTGAAGCTTTCTTT.

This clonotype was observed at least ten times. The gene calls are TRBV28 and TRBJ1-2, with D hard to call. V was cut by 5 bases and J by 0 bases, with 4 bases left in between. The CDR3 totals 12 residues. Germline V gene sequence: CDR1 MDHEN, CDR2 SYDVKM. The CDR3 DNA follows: TGTGCCAGCAGTCCTTCTAACTATGGCTACACCTTC. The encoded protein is CASSPSNYGYTF.

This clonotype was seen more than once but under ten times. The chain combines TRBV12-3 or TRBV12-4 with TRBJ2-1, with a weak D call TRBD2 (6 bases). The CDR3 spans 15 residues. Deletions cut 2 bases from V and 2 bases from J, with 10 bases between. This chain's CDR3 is CASSLSGLAYNEQFF. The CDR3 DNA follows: TGTGCCAGCAGTTTAAGCGGGCTCGCCTACAATGAGCAGTTCTTC.

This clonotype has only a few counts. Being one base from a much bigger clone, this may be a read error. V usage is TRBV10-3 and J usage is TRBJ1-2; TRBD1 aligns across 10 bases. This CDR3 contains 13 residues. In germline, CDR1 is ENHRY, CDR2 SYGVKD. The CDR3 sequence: CTISDRGHYGYTF. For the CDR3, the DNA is TGTACCATCAGTGACAGGGGGCACTATGGCTACACCTTC.

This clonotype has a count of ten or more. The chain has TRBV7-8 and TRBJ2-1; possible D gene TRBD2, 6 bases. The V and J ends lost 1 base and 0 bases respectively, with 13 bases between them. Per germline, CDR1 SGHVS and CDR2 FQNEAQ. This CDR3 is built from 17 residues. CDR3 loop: CASSLGGISNSYNEQFF. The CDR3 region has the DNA TGTGCCAGCAGCTTAGGCGGGATTAGCAACTCCTACAATGAGCAGTTCTTC. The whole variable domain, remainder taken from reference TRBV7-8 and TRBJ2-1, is GAGVSQSPRYKVAKRGQDVALRCDPISGHVSLFWYQQALGQGPEFLTYFQNEAQLDKSGLPSDRFFAERPEGSVSTLKIQRTQQEDSAVYLCASSLGGISNSYNEQFFGPGTRLTVL.

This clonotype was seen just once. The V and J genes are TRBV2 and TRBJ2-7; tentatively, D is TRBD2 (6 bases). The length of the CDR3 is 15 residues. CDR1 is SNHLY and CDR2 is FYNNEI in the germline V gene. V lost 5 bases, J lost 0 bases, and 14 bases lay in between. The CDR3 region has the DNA TGTGCCAGCAGTCTCCGGGACGGGAGCTCCTACGAGCAGTACTTC. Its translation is CASSLRDGSSYEQYF. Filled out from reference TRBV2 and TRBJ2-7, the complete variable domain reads EPEVTQTPSHQVTQMGQEVILRCVPISNHLYFYWYRQILGQKVEFLVSFYNNEISEKSEIFDDQFSVERPDGSNFTLKIRSTKLEDSAMYFCASSLRDGSSYEQYFGPGTRLTVT.

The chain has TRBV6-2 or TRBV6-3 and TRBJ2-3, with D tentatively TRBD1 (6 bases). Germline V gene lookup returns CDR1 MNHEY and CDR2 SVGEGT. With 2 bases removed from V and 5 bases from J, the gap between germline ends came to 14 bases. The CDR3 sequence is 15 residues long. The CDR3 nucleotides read TGTGCCAGCAGTTACCTAGGACAGACGAGAGATACGCAGTATTTT. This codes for CASSYLGQTRDTQYF.

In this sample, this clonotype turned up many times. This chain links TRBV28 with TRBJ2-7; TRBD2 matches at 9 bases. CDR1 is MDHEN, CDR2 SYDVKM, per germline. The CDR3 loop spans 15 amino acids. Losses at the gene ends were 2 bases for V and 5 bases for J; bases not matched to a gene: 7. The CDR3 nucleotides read TGTGCCAGCAGTTTACTAGCGGGGTTTTTGAACGAGCAGTACTTC. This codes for CASSLLAGFLNEQYF.

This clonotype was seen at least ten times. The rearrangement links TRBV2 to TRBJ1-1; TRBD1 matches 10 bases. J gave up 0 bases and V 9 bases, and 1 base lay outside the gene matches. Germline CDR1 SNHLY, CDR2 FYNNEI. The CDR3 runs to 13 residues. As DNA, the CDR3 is TGTGCCAGGGGACAGGGGATGAACACTGAAGCTTTCTTT. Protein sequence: CARGQGMNTEAFF.

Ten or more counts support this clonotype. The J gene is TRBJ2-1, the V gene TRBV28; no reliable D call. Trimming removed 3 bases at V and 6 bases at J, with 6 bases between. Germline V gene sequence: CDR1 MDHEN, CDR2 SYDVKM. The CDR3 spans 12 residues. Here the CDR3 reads CASSLPANEQFF. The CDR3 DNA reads TGTGCCAGCAGTTTGCCCGCCAATGAGCAGTTCTTC.

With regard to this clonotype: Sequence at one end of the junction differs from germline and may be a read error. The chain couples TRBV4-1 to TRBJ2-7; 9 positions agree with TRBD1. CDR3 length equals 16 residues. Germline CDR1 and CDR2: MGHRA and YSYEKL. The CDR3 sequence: CASSQDKGTGFYERYF. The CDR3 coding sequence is TGCGCCAGCAGCCAAGATAAGGGGACAGGGTTCTACGAGCGGTACTTC.

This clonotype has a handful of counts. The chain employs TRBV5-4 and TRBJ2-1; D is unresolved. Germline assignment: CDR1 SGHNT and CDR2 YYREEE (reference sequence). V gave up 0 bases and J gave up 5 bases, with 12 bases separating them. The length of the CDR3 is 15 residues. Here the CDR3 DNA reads TGTGCCAGCAGCTTGGCCTCGTGGGCCGACAATGAGCAGTTCTTC. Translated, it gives CASSLASWADNEQFF.

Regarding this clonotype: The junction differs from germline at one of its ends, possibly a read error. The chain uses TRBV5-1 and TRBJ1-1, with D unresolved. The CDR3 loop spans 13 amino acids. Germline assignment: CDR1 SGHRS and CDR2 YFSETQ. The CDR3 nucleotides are TGTGCCAGCAGCGTAGGGCAGATCGGACAAGCTTTCTTT. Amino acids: CASSVGQIGQAFF.

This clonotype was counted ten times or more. CDR3 nucleotide sequence: TGCGCCAGCAGCCAAGGCGGGACAGGGATTTATGGCAATCAGCCCCAGCATTTT. This encodes CASSQGGTGIYGNQPQHF. The chain carries TRBV4-1 and TRBJ1-5, with 9 bases matching TRBD1. This CDR3 is built from 18 residues. The ends lost 1 base at V and 2 bases at J; junction bases unmatched: 9. Germline CDR1 MGHRA, CDR2 YSYEKL.

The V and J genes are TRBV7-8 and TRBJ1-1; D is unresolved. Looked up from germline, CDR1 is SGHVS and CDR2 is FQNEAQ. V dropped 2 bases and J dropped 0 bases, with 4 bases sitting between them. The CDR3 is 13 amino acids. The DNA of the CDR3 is TGTGCCAGCAGCTTAAAGGTGAACACTGAAGCTTTCTTT. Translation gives CASSLKVNTEAFF.

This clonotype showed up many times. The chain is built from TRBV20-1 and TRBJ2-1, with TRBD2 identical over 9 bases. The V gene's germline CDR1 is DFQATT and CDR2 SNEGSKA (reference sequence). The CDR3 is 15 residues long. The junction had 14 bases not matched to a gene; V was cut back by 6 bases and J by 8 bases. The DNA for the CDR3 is TGCAGTGCCACACGCTTTAGCGGGAGAGGCTATGAGCAGTTCTTC. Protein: CSATRFSGRGYEQFF.

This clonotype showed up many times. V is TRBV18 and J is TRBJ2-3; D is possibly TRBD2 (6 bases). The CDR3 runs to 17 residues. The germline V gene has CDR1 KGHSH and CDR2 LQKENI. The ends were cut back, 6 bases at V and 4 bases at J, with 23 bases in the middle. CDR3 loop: CASSPRSGLREADTQYF. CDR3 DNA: TGTGCCAGCTCCCCTCGTTCGGGACTCCGTGAAGCAGATACGCAGTATTTT.

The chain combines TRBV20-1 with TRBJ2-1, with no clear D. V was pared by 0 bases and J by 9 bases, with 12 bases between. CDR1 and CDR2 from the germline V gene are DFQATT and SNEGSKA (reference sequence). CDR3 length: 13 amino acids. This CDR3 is CSARDEPKGEQFF. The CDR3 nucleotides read TGCAGTGCTAGAGATGAACCCAAAGGTGAGCAGTTCTTC.

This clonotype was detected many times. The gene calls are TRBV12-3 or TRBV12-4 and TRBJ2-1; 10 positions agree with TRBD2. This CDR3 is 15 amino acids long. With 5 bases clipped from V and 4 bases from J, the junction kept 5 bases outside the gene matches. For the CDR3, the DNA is TGTGCCAGCAGTCACCCACTAGCGGGGTACAATGAGCAGTTCTTC. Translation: CASSHPLAGYNEQFF.